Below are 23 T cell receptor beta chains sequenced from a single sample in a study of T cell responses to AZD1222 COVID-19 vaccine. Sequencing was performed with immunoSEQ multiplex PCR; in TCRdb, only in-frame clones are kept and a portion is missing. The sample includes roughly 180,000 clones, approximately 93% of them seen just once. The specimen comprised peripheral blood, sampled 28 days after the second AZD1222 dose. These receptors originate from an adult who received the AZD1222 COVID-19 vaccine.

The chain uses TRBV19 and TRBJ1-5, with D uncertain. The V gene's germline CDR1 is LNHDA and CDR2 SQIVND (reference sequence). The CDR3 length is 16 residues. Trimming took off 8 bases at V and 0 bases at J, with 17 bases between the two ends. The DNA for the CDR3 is TGTGCCAGTCGTGGCTTTAGTCGACTTAGCAATCAGCCCCAGCATTTT. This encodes CASRGFSRLSNQPQHF.

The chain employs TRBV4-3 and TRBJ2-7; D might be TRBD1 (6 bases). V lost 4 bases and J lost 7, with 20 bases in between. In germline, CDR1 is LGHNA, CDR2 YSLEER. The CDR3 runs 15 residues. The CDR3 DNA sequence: TGCGCCAGCAGCCCTAGTCCCGGGACACATAGGGAGCAGTACTTC. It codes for CASSPSPGTHREQYF.

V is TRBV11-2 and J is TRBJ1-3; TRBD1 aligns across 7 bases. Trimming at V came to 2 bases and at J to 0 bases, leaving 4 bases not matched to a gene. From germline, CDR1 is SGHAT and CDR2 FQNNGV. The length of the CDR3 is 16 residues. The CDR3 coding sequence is TGTGCCAGCAGCTTAAGACAGGGCTTCTCTGGAAACACCATATATTTT. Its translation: CASSLRQGFSGNTIYF.

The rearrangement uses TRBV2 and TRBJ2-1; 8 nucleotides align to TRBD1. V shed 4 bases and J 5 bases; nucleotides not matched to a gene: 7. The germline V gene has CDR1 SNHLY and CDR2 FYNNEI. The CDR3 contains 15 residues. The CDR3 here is CASSGWTGLNNEQFF. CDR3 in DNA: TGTGCCAGCAGTGGGTGGACAGGGTTAAACAATGAGCAGTTCTTC.

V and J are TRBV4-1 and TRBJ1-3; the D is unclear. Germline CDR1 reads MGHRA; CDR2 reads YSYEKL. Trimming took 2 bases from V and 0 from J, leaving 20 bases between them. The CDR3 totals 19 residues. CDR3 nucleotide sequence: TGCGCCAGCAGCCAATCCCAAAATCTACCCCCCCACTCTGGAAACACCATATATTTT. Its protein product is CASSQSQNLPPHSGNTIYF.

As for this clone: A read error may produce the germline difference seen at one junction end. Written as DNA, the CDR3 is TGTGCTAGCAGTGGGGACTCTCAAACAACAGATACGCAGTATTTT. It codes for CASSGDSQTTDTQYF. The rearrangement links TRBV2 to TRBJ2-3, with TRBD2 as a possible D gene (6 bases). Germline V gene sequence: CDR1 SNHLY, CDR2 FYNNEI. The CDR3 extends over 15 amino acids.

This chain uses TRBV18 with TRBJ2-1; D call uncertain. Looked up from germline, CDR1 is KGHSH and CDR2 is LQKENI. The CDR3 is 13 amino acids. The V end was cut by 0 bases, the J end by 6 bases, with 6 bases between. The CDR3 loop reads CASSPPRTNEQFF. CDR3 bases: TGTGCCAGCTCACCACCCCGTACCAATGAGCAGTTCTTC.

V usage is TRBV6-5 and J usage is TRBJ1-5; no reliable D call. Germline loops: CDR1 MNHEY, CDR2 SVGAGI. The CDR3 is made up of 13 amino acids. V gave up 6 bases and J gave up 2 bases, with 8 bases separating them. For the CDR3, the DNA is TGTGCCAGCAGGGCTTCGGGCAATCAGCCCCAGCATTTT. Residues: CASRASGNQPQHF.

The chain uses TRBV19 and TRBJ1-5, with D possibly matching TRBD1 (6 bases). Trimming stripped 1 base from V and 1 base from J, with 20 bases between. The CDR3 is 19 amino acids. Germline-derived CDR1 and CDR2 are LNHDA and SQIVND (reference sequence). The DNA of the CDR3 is TGTGCCAGTAGTATAGGCGGGCGGCAGGGGCCACCAAGCAATCAGCCCCAGCATTTT. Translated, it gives CASSIGGRQGPPSNQPQHF.

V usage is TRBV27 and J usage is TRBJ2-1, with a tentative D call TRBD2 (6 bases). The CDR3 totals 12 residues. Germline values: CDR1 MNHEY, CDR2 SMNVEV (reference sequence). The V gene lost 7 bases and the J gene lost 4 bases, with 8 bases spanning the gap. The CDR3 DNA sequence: TGTGCCAGCACCGGGACTTACAATGAGCAGTTCTTC. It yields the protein CASTGTYNEQFF.

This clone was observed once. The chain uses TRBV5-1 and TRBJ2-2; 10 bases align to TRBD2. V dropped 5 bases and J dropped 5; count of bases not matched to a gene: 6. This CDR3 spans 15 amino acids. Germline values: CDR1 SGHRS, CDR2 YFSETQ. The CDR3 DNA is TGCGCCAGCAGGCTGCTAGCGGGAGATACCGGGGAGCTGTTTTTT. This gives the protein CASRLLAGDTGELFF.

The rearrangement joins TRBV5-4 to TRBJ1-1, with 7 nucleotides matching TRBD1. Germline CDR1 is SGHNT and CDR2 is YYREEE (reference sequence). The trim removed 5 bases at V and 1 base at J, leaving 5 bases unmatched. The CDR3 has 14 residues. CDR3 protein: CASSPGGSNTEAFF. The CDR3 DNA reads TGTGCCAGCAGTCCAGGGGGTTCGAACACTGAAGCTTTCTTT.

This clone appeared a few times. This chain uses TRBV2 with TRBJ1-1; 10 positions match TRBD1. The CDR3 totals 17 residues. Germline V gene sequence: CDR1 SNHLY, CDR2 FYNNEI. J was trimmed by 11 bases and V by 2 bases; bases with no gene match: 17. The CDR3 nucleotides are TGTGCCAGCAGTGAATATATTGGGACAGGGGCAGGGGGACGGGCTTTCTTT. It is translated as CASSEYIGTGAGGRAFF.

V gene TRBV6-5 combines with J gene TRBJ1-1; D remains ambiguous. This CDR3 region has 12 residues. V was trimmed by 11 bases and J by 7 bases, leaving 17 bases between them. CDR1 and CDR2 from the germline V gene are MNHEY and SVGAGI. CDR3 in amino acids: CAARAPWGEAFF. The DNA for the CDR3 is TGTGCCGCTCGGGCCCCGTGGGGTGAAGCTTTCTTT.

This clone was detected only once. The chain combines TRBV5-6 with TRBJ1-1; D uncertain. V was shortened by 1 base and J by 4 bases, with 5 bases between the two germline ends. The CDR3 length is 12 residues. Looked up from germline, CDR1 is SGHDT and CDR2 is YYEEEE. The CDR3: CASSLLTTEAFF. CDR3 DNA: TGTGCCAGCAGCTTGTTAACCACTGAAGCTTTCTTT.

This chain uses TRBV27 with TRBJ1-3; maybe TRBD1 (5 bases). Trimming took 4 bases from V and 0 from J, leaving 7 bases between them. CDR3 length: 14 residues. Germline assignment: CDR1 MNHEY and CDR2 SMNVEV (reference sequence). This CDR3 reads CASSSGTSGNTIYF. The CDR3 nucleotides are TGTGCCAGCAGTTCAGGGACCTCTGGAAACACCATATATTTT.

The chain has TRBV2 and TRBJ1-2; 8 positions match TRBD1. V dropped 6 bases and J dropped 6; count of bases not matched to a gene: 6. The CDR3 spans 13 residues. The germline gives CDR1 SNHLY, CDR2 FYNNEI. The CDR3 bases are TGTGCCAGCAGCGTCCAGGGGGCGGATGGCTACACCTTC. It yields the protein CASSVQGADGYTF.

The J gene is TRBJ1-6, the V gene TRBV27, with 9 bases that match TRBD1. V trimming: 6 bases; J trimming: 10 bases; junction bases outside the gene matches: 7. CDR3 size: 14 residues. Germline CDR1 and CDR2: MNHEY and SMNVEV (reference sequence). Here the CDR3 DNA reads TGTGCCAGCAGGTACACAGGGGGCGGCTCACCCCTCCACTTT. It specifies CASRYTGGGSPLHF.

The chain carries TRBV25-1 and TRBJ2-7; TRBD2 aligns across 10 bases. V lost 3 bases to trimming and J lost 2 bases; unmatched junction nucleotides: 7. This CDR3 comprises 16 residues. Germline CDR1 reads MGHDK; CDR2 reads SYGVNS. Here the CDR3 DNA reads TGTGCCAGCAGTGATCCAACTAGCGGGGTGCCCTACGAGCAGTACTTC. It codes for CASSDPTSGVPYEQYF.

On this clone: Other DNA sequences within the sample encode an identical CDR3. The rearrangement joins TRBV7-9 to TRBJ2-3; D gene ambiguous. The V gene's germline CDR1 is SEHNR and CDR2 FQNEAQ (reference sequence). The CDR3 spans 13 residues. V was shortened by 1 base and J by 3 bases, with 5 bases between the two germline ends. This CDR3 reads CASSLGSTDTQYF. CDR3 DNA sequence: TGTGCCAGCAGCTTAGGATCGACAGATACGCAGTATTTT.

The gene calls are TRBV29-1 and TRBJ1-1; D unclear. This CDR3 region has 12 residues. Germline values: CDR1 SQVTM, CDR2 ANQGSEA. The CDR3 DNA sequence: TGCGGTACGGTCGGGCTGAACACTGAAGCTTTCTTT. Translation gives CGTVGLNTEAFF.

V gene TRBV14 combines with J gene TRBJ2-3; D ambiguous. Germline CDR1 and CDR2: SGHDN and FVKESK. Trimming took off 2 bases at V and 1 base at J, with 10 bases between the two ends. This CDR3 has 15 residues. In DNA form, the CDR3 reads TGTGCCAGCAGCCAATACTCCCCCCGCACAGATACGCAGTATTTT. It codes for CASSQYSPRTDTQYF.

CDR3 in amino acids: CASSSPGGQMNTEAFF. The CDR3 nucleotides read TGCGCCAGCAGCTCCCCGGGGGGCCAGATGAACACTGAAGCTTTCTTT. The V call is TRBV5-1, the J call TRBJ1-1, with D possibly being TRBD1 (6 bases). Trimming took 3 bases from V and 0 from J, leaving 15 bases between them. Germline loops: CDR1 SGHRS, CDR2 YFSETQ. The CDR3 runs to 16 residues.